This T cell receptor (beta chain) was identified in a study of T cells in localized non-small cell lung cancer. The junction had 6 bases not matched to a gene; V was cut back by 1 base and J by 5 bases. Germline V CDR1 and CDR2: SGHAT, FQNNGV. CDR3 length: 15 amino acids. Points from the study as a whole: The greatest T cell clonality was found in uninvolved adjacent lung (higher than in tumor). Longer survival (overall) was linked to higher T cell density in blood. When the top 100 tumor clones were examined, a median around 61 of them also appeared in the adjacent lung, which was paired and uninvolved.

The assay was immunoSEQ multiplex PCR, and TCRdb's table has in-frame clones only and misses some. This sample carries around 91,000 clones, roughly 90% of them seen once, and the ten largest clones take around 15%. In the case of this clone: Antigen specificity is unknown.

Sequencing was performed on peripheral blood, taken before any cancer treatment. The sequence derives from a man aged 40 to 70 with stage I squamous cell lung carcinoma. The V gene is TRBV11-2, the J gene TRBJ1-2; TRBD1 aligns across 8 bases. The CDR3 region has the DNA TGTGCCAGCAGCTTAGGACAGGGGCGGTTATATGGCTACACCTTC. This codes for CASSLGQGRLYGYTF. Filled out from reference TRBV11-2 and TRBJ1-2, the complete variable domain reads EAGVAQSPRYKIIEKRQSVAFWCNPISGHATLYWYQQILGQGPKLLIQFQNNGVVDDSQLPKDRFSAERLKGVDSTLKIQPAKLEDSAVYLCASSLGQGRLYGYTFGSGTRLTVV.